Following are 32 T cell receptor beta chains from one sample sequenced in a study of EBV T-cell therapy then PD-1 blockade in nasopharyngeal carcinoma. Sequenced by immunoSEQ multiplex PCR; TCRdb stores in-frame clones only, minus some. The sample records roughly 21,000 clones, approximately 80% being singletons. Stated treatment: AdE1-LMPpoly-expanded autologous EBV-specific T-cell therapy followed by anti-PD-1 nivolumab. No antigens are known for them. Sequencing was performed on CD8+ T cells from blood, taken at approximately day 62 from a patient whose treatment included autologous EBV-specific T cells and nivolumab. These receptors were collected from a man aged 40-49 years with nasopharyngeal carcinoma.

The chain has TRBV4-3 and TRBJ2-6; tentatively, D is TRBD1 (6 bases). There are 17 residues in the CDR3. The V gene's germline CDR1 is LGHNA and CDR2 YSLEER. Trimming left V 3 bases short and J 0 bases short, with 12 bases between. CDR3 coding DNA: TGCGCCAGCAGCCAGTGGGGACAAAGCTCTGGGGCCAACGTCCTGACTTTC. It encodes CASSQWGQSSGANVLTF.

The chain uses TRBV19 and TRBJ1-2, with 10 nucleotides matching TRBD1. The CDR3 is 15 residues long. From germline, CDR1 is LNHDA and CDR2 SQIVND (reference sequence). V was clipped by 3 bases and J by 4 bases; unmatched bases: 5. CDR3 in amino acids: CASSILGTGAYGYTF. CDR3 nucleotides: TGTGCCAGTAGTATTTTAGGGACAGGGGCCTATGGCTACACCTTC.

The chain has TRBV6-2 or TRBV6-3 and TRBJ2-5; D is undetermined. CDR3 length: 13 residues. V was clipped by 6 bases and J by 5 bases, with 13 bases between them. CDR1 and CDR2 (germline): MNHEY, SVGEGT. CDR3 loop: CASSFYTRETQYF. DNA of the CDR3: TGTGCCAGCAGCTTTTATACGAGGGAGACCCAGTACTTC.

The chain combines TRBV7-2 with TRBJ2-3; TRBD1 aligns across 7 bases. The length of the CDR3 is 17 residues. CDR1 and CDR2 (germline): SGHTA, FQGNSA. With V trimmed by 1 base and J by 2 bases, 9 bases remained unmatched. In DNA, the CDR3 is TGTGCCAGCAGCTTAGAGGGGGCTAGATACCCCACAGATACGCAGTATTTT. Protein sequence: CASSLEGARYPTDTQYF.

This clone is a singleton in its sample. V and J are TRBV10-3 and TRBJ1-2; D not resolved. Germline CDR1 is ENHRY and CDR2 is SYGVKD. The CDR3 runs 14 residues. V dropped 3 bases and J dropped 3 bases, with 11 bases sitting between them. The CDR3 sequence: CAISEAGLDYGYTF. The DNA for the CDR3 is TGTGCCATCAGTGAAGCGGGCCTGGACTATGGCTACACCTTC.

V is TRBV6-5 and J is TRBJ2-7, with D tentatively TRBD1 or TRBD2 (5 bases each). V was trimmed by 11 bases and J by 0 bases, leaving 14 bases between them. The length of the CDR3 is 13 residues. CDR1 and CDR2 from the germline V gene are MNHEY and SVGAGI. The DNA for the CDR3 is TGTGCCCACGGGGCAGGGACCTCCTACGAGCAGTACTTC. Protein product: CAHGAGTSYEQYF.

In this sample, this clone turned up once. The junction departs from the called germline gene at one end, perhaps through a read error. This chain uses TRBV6-1 with TRBJ2-7; no reliable D call. In germline, CDR1 is MNHNS, CDR2 SASEGT. CDR3 length: 12 residues. CDR3 DNA: TGTGCCAGCCGTGACGCAACCTACGAGCAGTACTTC. Translated: CASRDATYEQYF.

The chain recombines TRBV4-1 with TRBJ2-2; 8 bases map to TRBD2. V gave up 2 bases and J gave up 4 bases; unmatched junction bases: 6. Germline V lookup: CDR1 MGHRA, CDR2 YSYEKL. The CDR3 totals 16 residues. CDR3 amino acids: CASSQRRGEITGELFF. Here the CDR3 DNA reads TGCGCCAGCAGCCAACGGCGGGGGGAGATCACCGGGGAGCTGTTTTTT.

In this sample, this clone turned up a few times. This chain joins TRBV7-9 and TRBJ1-1; D unclear. V was trimmed by 3 bases and J by 7 bases, leaving 6 bases between them. Germline CDR1 SEHNR, CDR2 FQNEAQ (reference sequence). The CDR3 extends over 11 amino acids. For the CDR3, the DNA is TGTGCCAGCAGCTTTGCGTTTGAAGCTTTCTTT. This codes for CASSFAFEAFF.

The rearrangement joins TRBV9 to TRBJ2-6; D is uncertain. This CDR3 region has 16 residues. Trimming left V 3 bases short and J 0 bases short, with 10 bases between. The V gene's germline CDR1 is SGDLS and CDR2 YYNGEE. In DNA form, the CDR3 reads TGTGCCAGCAGCGCCCCCGGGCGCTCTGGGGCCAACGTCCTGACTTTC. It yields the protein CASSAPGRSGANVLTF. Full variable domain (rest looked up from reference TRBV9 and TRBJ2-6): DSGVTQTPKHLITATGQRVTLRCSPRSGDLSVYWYQQSLDQGLQFLIQYYNGEERAKGNILERFSAQQFPDLHSELNLSSLELGDSALYFCASSAPGRSGANVLTFGAGSRLTVL.

The V call is TRBV7-6, the J call TRBJ2-3, with 7 bases that match TRBD2. Trimming cost V 5 bases and J 5 bases; bases outside gene matches: 7. This CDR3 contains 14 residues. Germline loops: CDR1 SGHVS, CDR2 FNYEAQ. CDR3 sequence: CASSLGRGRDTQYF. CDR3 nucleotides: TGTGCCAGCAGCCTCGGTCGCGGGAGAGATACGCAGTATTTT.

The chain joins TRBV2 to TRBJ2-7; 7 bases line up with TRBD1. Germline-derived CDR1 and CDR2 are SNHLY and FYNNEI. The ends lost 6 bases at V and 4 bases at J; junction bases unmatched: 12. This CDR3 contains 15 residues. DNA of the CDR3: TGTGCCAGCAGCCGAGGGACAGTATTACCTTACGAGCAGTACTTC. It encodes CASSRGTVLPYEQYF.

V is TRBV10-3 and J is TRBJ2-3, with TRBD2 matching 7 bases. The germline CDR1 and CDR2 sequences are ENHRY and SYGVKD. This CDR3 has 16 amino acids. With 0 bases clipped from V and 0 bases from J, the junction kept 3 bases outside the gene matches. CDR3 sequence reads: CAISESGGTSTDTQYF. The CDR3 bases are TGTGCCATCAGTGAGTCGGGGGGGACTAGCACAGATACGCAGTATTTT.

The chain couples TRBV9 to TRBJ2-2; TRBD1 might be the D (6 bases). Per germline, CDR1 SGDLS and CDR2 YYNGEE. CDR3 length: 16 amino acids. The V gene lost 6 bases and the J gene lost 1 base, with 16 bases spanning the gap. As DNA, the CDR3 is TGTGCCAGCACCCTAGGCGAGGGGGAGAACACCGGGGAGCTGTTTTTT. Translation gives CASTLGEGENTGELFF.

J is TRBJ2-5 and V is TRBV28; TRBD2 might be the D (5 bases). The germline V and J ends were trimmed by 7 bases and 4 bases, with 16 bases remaining between them. CDR1 is MDHEN and CDR2 is SYDVKM in the germline V gene. The CDR3 sequence is 14 residues long. The CDR3 loop reads CASKVEGFGETQYF. For the CDR3, the DNA is TGTGCCAGCAAAGTAGAGGGATTCGGAGAGACCCAGTACTTC. Full variable domain (rest looked up from reference TRBV28 and TRBJ2-5): DVKVTQSSRYLVKRTGEKVFLECVQDMDHENMFWYRQDPGLGLRLIYFSYDVKMKEKGDIPEGYSVSREKKERFSLILESASTNQTSMYLCASKVEGFGETQYFGPGTRLLVL.

This sequence joins TRBV12-3 or TRBV12-4 and TRBJ1-6; D call uncertain. This CDR3 spans 13 amino acids. V lost 5 bases, J lost 10 bases, and 12 bases lay in between. This CDR3 is CASSEAGWSPLHF. CDR3 in DNA: TGTGCCAGCAGTGAAGCGGGGTGGTCACCCCTCCACTTT.

This chain joins TRBV12-3 or TRBV12-4 and TRBJ2-2; D uncertain. The CDR3 has 12 residues. The V end lost 3 bases, the J end lost 6 bases, and 5 bases lay between the germline ends. The CDR3 coding sequence is TGTGCCAGCAGTTTGATCGCCGGGGAGCTGTTTTTT. Protein product: CASSLIAGELFF.

This chain connects TRBV4-1 to TRBJ1-5; unclear D gene. In germline, CDR1 is MGHRA, CDR2 YSYEKL. V was cut by 1 base and J by 1 base, with 8 bases left in between. The CDR3 consists of 15 residues. The DNA of the CDR3 is TGCGCCAGCAGCCAAGGGTGGACGAGCAATCAGCCCCAGCATTTT. The encoded protein is CASSQGWTSNQPQHF.

The sample holds one count of this clone. The chain combines TRBV2 with TRBJ1-1, with a tentative D call TRBD1 (6 bases). Deletions cut 6 bases from V and 5 bases from J, with 13 bases between. The CDR3 is 13 residues long. Germline CDR1 SNHLY, CDR2 FYNNEI. The CDR3 DNA sequence: TGTGCCAGCAGCAACAGGGTGGGAACTGAAGCTTTCTTT. Its translation is CASSNRVGTEAFF.

V is TRBV27 and J is TRBJ1-5; the D gene is possibly TRBD1 (5 bases). The V gene's germline CDR1 is MNHEY and CDR2 SMNVEV (reference sequence). The ends were cut back, 1 base at V and 6 bases at J, with 22 bases in the middle. The CDR3 sequence is 18 residues long. CDR3 nucleotide sequence: TGTGCCAGCAGTTTATATGGTAGAATCGGGACGCGGAGTCAGCCCCAGCATTTT. It is translated as CASSLYGRIGTRSQPQHF.

This sequence joins TRBV10-1 and TRBJ1-5, with D possibly TRBD1 on 5 matching bases. V was pared by 4 bases and J by 7 bases, with 14 bases between. The CDR3 is made up of 14 amino acids. Germline values: CDR1 WNHNN, CDR2 SYGVQD (reference sequence). The CDR3 nucleotides read TGCGCCAGCAGTGGGGACGTCCCCAGCCAGCCCCAGCATTTT. Residues: CASSGDVPSQPQHF.

At least ten counts were recorded for this clone. The chain has TRBV20-1 and TRBJ2-7; a weak D match, TRBD2 (5 bases). V lost 6 bases to trimming and J lost 6 bases, with 12 bases between them. Germline V CDR1 and CDR2: DFQATT, SNEGSKA (reference sequence). CDR3 size: 11 residues. The CDR3 loop is CSAPRDGEQYF. CDR3 DNA: TGCAGTGCCCCGAGGGATGGCGAGCAGTACTTC.

The CDR3 is CASSSQGGGEGYTF. In DNA, the CDR3 is TGTGCCAGCAGTTCCCAGGGCGGCGGGGAGGGCTACACCTTC. This chain links TRBV6-5 with TRBJ1-2; a weak D match, TRBD1 (5 bases). The CDR3 length is 14 residues. The V gene's germline CDR1 is MNHEY and CDR2 SVGAGI. V was shortened by 4 bases and J by 8 bases, with 17 bases between the two germline ends.

By sample share, this clone is medium-sized. J is TRBJ1-1 and V is TRBV7-8; 7 nucleotides match TRBD1. With 4 bases clipped from V and 1 base from J, the junction kept 3 bases outside the gene matches. The CDR3 is 14 residues long. Germline V lookup: CDR1 SGHVS, CDR2 FQNEAQ. CDR3 amino acids: CASSSGQPNTEAFF. CDR3 sequence (DNA): TGTGCCAGCAGCTCGGGACAGCCGAACACTGAAGCTTTCTTT.

The chain combines TRBV4-3 with TRBJ1-1; no clear D. This CDR3 region has 15 residues. The V and J ends lost 0 bases and 4 bases respectively, with 12 bases between them. The germline V gene has CDR1 LGHNA and CDR2 YSLEER. This CDR3 reads CASSQDRSLGTEAFF. CDR3 nucleotide sequence: TGCGCCAGCAGCCAAGATCGGTCCTTGGGCACTGAAGCTTTCTTT.

V is TRBV5-1 and J is TRBJ2-7, with D possibly matching TRBD2 (6 bases). Germline V lookup: CDR1 SGHRS, CDR2 YFSETQ. The germline V and J ends were trimmed by 0 bases and 5 bases, with 12 bases remaining between them. This CDR3 is 14 amino acids long. CDR3: CASSLVGRRDEQYF. The CDR3, as DNA: TGCGCCAGCAGCTTGGTAGGGAGGAGAGACGAGCAGTACTTC.

The chain has TRBV27 and TRBJ1-4; the match to TRBD1 covers 9 bases. This CDR3 region has 17 residues. With V trimmed by 5 bases and J by 7 bases, 14 bases remained unmatched. Germline V gives CDR1 MNHEY, CDR2 SMNVEV (reference sequence). CDR3 sequence reads: CASSPGTGWTWGEKLFF. CDR3 nucleotides: TGTGCCAGCAGTCCAGGGACAGGGTGGACGTGGGGTGAAAAACTGTTTTTT.

The J gene is TRBJ2-7, the V gene TRBV18, with 12 bases matching TRBD1. Per germline, CDR1 KGHSH and CDR2 LQKENI. The length of the CDR3 is 15 residues. The ends lost 2 bases at V and 7 bases at J; junction bases unmatched: 6. The CDR3 DNA sequence: TGTGCCAGCTCACCAAAGGGACAGGGGGCGCGTGAGCAGTACTTC. Translating gives CASSPKGQGAREQYF.

The chain carries TRBV4-1 and TRBJ2-1; TRBD2 matches 12 bases. V shed 1 base, J shed 9 bases, and the junction held 7 bases outside the gene matches. Germline loops: CDR1 MGHRA, CDR2 YSYEKL. The CDR3 spans 16 residues. CDR3 sequence reads: CASSQALAGGPIEQFF. CDR3 coding DNA: TGCGCCAGCAGCCAAGCCCTAGCGGGGGGGCCCATTGAGCAGTTCTTC.

This clone was detected only a few times. The rearrangement uses TRBV5-1 and TRBJ2-7; tentative D call: TRBD2 (6 bases). The germline V and J ends were trimmed by 5 bases and 1 base, with 16 bases remaining between them. This CDR3 spans 15 amino acids. CDR1 is SGHRS and CDR2 is YFSETQ in the germline V gene. The CDR3 loop reads CASRGRIASSYEQYF. CDR3 in DNA: TGCGCCAGCAGGGGGAGGATAGCGTCTTCCTACGAGCAGTACTTC.

The rearrangement joins TRBV9 to TRBJ2-1; D is unclear. V was shortened by 2 bases and J by 2 bases, with 11 bases between the two germline ends. The germline gives CDR1 SGDLS, CDR2 YYNGEE. The CDR3 loop spans 15 amino acids. CDR3 DNA: TGTGCCAGCAGCGTGAACCGGGCCCCCTACAATGAGCAGTTCTTC. Amino acids: CASSVNRAPYNEQFF.

The V and J genes are TRBV9 and TRBJ1-2; D unresolved. Looked up from germline, CDR1 is SGDLS and CDR2 is YYNGEE. The V end was cut by 6 bases, the J end by 5 bases, with 8 bases between. The CDR3 has 11 residues. DNA of the CDR3: TGTGCCAGCAACGCCCTTTATGGCTACACCTTC. This encodes CASNALYGYTF.